What follows describes a single T cell receptor (beta chain). Its antigen is currently unknown. A unique molecular identifier was attached to every TCR cDNA molecule. TCRdb re-called the 5' RACE reads with MiXCR, one entry per CDR3 protein. Of 45,000 or so distinct CDR3 sequences listed, 7.6% were seen once; the top ten hold more than 10%. These data originate in a study of spatial heterogeneity in lung cancer. Overall study: Alpha-chain detections were consistently fewer than beta-chain detections among the sequences.

The time point was: sample taken at primary tumor resection. Frozen PBMC, nontumor lung or tumor provided whole RNA, which was sequenced unsorted. The study's findings and limits: Circulating ubiquitous expanded tumor TCRs were observed more frequently at resection than at follow-up.

V was clipped by 6 bases and J by 3 bases; unmatched bases: 3. Per the germline V gene, CDR1 is SGHVS and CDR2 is FQNEAQ. The CDR3 spans 13 residues. This receptor was obtained from a female donor with early-stage non-small cell lung cancer. The sample in question was PBMCs, obtained at surgery. This sequence joins TRBV7-8 and TRBJ2-5, with TRBD2 matching 8 bases. The CDR3 reads CASRAGGKETQYF. The CDR3, as DNA: TGTGCCAGCAGGGCGGGGGGCAAAGAGACCCAGTACTTC.